The rows below give T cell receptor beta chains drawn from one sample of a study of T cell changes during pregnancy in multiple sclerosis. Data came from immunoSEQ multiplex PCR; TCRdb stores just in-frame clones and leaves some out. The sample lists roughly 35,000 clones, about nine tenths occurring once. Sequences were derived from CD8+ T cells from peripheral blood mononuclear cells, sampled in the first trimester of pregnancy. Every receptor here comes from a female donor with multiple sclerosis, enrolled in a pregnancy study. Both conserved end residues are part of each CDR3. Each record gives: clone size, V gene, D gene, J gene, CDR3 protein, CDR3 DNA. A D gene is named only where the DNA matches it firmly. Rows may omit the clone size; those that give it use once, few, many or a size class.

abundance: .
v_gene: TRBV4-3
d_gene: TRBD1
j_gene: TRBJ2-1
CDR3aa: CASSQEITGTGYNEQFF
CDR3nt: TGCGCCAGCAGCCAAGAGATCACCGGGACAGGGTACAATGAGCAGTTCTTC

abundance: .
v_gene: TRBV11-3
d_gene: .
j_gene: TRBJ1-1
CDR3aa: CASSLFTTEKAFF
CDR3nt: TGTGCCAGCAGCTTATTCACGACAGAAAAAGCTTTCTTT

abundance: .
v_gene: TRBV7-6
d_gene: TRBD2
j_gene: TRBJ2-1
CDR3aa: CASSFQLAGGGEQFF
CDR3nt: TGTGCCAGCAGCTTTCAACTAGCGGGAGGGGGTGAGCAGTTCTTC

abundance: once
v_gene: TRBV28
d_gene: .
j_gene: TRBJ1-4
CDR3aa: CASSLQGAEKLFF
CDR3nt: TGTGCCAGCAGTTTGCAGGGTGCTGAAAAACTGTTTTTT

abundance: .
v_gene: TRBV4-1
d_gene: .
j_gene: TRBJ2-1
CDR3aa: CASSPSGDEQFF
CDR3nt: TGCGCCAGCAGCCCATCAGGGGATGAGCAGTTCTTC

abundance: once
v_gene: TRBV28
d_gene: TRBD1
j_gene: TRBJ1-5
CDR3aa: CASSFFGQGYQPQHF
CDR3nt: TGTGCCAGCAGTTTTTTCGGACAGGGGTATCAGCCCCAGCATTTT

abundance: .
v_gene: TRBV2
d_gene: TRBD1
j_gene: TRBJ2-7
CDR3aa: CASRATGSYEQYF
CDR3nt: TGTGCCAGCAGGGCGACAGGGTCCTACGAGCAGTACTTC

abundance: .
v_gene: TRBV19
d_gene: TRBD2
j_gene: TRBJ2-7
CDR3aa: CASNAGVGEQYF
CDR3nt: TGTGCCAGTAATGCGGGAGTGGGGGAGCAGTACTTC

abundance: .
v_gene: TRBV4-1
d_gene: .
j_gene: TRBJ2-5
CDR3aa: CASSPTDETQYF
CDR3nt: TGCGCCAGCAGCCCGACTGATGAGACCCAGTACTTC

abundance: once
v_gene: TRBV29-1
d_gene: .
j_gene: TRBJ2-1
CDR3aa: CSVEAGATKEQFF
CDR3nt: TGCAGCGTTGAGGCGGGGGCGACTAAGGAGCAGTTCTTC

abundance: .
v_gene: TRBV13
d_gene: .
j_gene: TRBJ1-2
CDR3aa: CASSPGGDGYTF
CDR3nt: TGTGCCAGCAGCCCGGGGGGGGATGGCTACACCTTC

abundance: .
v_gene: TRBV4-2
d_gene: TRBD1
j_gene: TRBJ1-2
CDR3aa: CASSQEEGTGGTYGYTF
CDR3nt: TGTGCCAGCAGCCAAGAAGAGGGGACAGGGGGCACCTATGGCTACACCTTC

abundance: .
v_gene: TRBV15
d_gene: .
j_gene: TRBJ2-2
CDR3aa: CATSSSDFPGELFF
CDR3nt: TGTGCCACCAGTTCCAGCGACTTCCCCGGGGAGCTGTTTTTT

abundance: few
v_gene: TRBV10-3
d_gene: .
j_gene: TRBJ1-3
CDR3aa: CAISDGSGNTIYF
CDR3nt: TGTGCCATCAGTGACGGCTCTGGAAACACCATATATTTT

abundance: .
v_gene: TRBV23-1
d_gene: TRBD1
j_gene: TRBJ1-1
CDR3aa: CARTSLDRGRVNTEAFF
CDR3nt: TGCGCCAGAACTAGCCTGGACAGGGGAAGGGTGAACACTGAAGCTTTCTTT

abundance: .
v_gene: TRBV30
d_gene: TRBD2
j_gene: TRBJ2-1
CDR3aa: CAWSSLADNEQFF
CDR3nt: TGTGCCTGGAGCTCACTAGCGGACAATGAGCAGTTCTTC

abundance: .
v_gene: TRBV2
d_gene: .
j_gene: TRBJ2-7
CDR3aa: CASVGGAYEQYF
CDR3nt: TGTGCCAGCGTTGGCGGGGCCTACGAGCAGTACTTC

abundance: .
v_gene: TRBV7-2
d_gene: TRBD2
j_gene: TRBJ2-7
CDR3aa: CASSLALGGRRLDEQYF
CDR3nt: TGTGCCAGCAGCTTAGCGCTAGGCGGGAGGCGGCTGGACGAGCAGTACTTC

abundance: many
v_gene: TRBV19
d_gene: TRBD1
j_gene: TRBJ2-7
CDR3aa: CASSTRTGGSYEQYF
CDR3nt: TGTGCCAGTAGTACCCGGACAGGGGGCTCATACGAGCAGTACTTC

abundance: .
v_gene: TRBV28
d_gene: .
j_gene: TRBJ1-5
CDR3aa: CASSPDGDQPQHF
CDR3nt: TGTGCCAGCAGCCCCGACGGAGATCAGCCCCAGCATTTT